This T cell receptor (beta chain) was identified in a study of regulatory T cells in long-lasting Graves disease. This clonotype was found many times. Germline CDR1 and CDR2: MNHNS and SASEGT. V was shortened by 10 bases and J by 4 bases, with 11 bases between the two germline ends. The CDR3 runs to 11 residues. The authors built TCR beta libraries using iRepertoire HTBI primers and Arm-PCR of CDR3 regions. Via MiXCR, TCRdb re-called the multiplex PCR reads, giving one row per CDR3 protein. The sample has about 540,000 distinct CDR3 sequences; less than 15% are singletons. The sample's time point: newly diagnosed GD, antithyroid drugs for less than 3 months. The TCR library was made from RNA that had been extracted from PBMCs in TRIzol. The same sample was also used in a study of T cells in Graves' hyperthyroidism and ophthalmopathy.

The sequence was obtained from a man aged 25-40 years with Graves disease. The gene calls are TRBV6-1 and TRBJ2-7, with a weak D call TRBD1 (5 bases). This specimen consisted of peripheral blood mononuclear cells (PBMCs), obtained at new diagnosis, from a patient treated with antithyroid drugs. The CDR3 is CATKKGYEQYF. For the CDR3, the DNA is TGTGCCACCAAAAAGGGGTACGAGCAGTACTTC.